This record looks at one T cell receptor (beta chain) sequence and its context. This sample is part of a study of T cells in Graves' hyperthyroidism and ophthalmopathy. The source material, RNA transcripts, was used to amplify TCR beta CDR3 regions. With the HTBI primer set, the TCR CDR3 went through a first round of RT-PCR. One entry per CDR3 protein results from TCRdb running MiXCR on the multiplex PCR reads. The sample records approximately 600,000 distinct CDR3 sequences, 16% being singletons. V was pared by 4 bases and J by 7 bases, with 9 bases of the junction left unmatched. The CDR3 has 15 residues. CDR1 and CDR2 from the germline V gene are SGHRS and YFSETQ. Patients were excluded for uncontrolled infection, other autoimmune disease, pregnancy or lactation. Clinical symptoms, serum thyroxine, TRAb, thyroid ultrasound and orbital computed tomography established diagnosis.

The sequencing sample was made of blood. The chain links TRBV5-1 to TRBJ2-2; the match to TRBD1 covers 8 bases. The origin of this receptor is a woman aged 25 to 39 with Graves' hyperthyroidism. As DNA, the CDR3 is TGCGCCAGCAGCACAGGACAGGGACTCCTCGGGGAGCTGTTTTTT. Residues: CASSTGQGLLGELFF. The whole variable domain, remainder taken from reference TRBV5-1 and TRBJ2-2, is KAGVTQTPRYLIKTRGQQVTLSCSPISGHRSVSWYQQTPGQGLQFLFEYFSETQRNKGNFPGRFSGRQFSNSRSEMNVSTLELGDSALYLCASSTGQGLLGELFFGEGSRLTVL.